This T cell receptor beta chain was documented in a study of CD8+CD57+ T cells in acquired aplastic anemia. CDR3 length equals 13 residues. Between the trimmed V and J ends, which lost 1 base and 2 bases, there was a span of 8 bases. The germline V gene encodes CDR1 SQVTM and CDR2 ANQGSEA. The use of genomic DNA as template underpinned the TCR beta VDJ and CDR3 profiling. TCRdb passed the reads through MiXCR, listing each CDR3 protein once. The table records 150,000 to 200,000 distinct CDR3 sequences, roughly 64% of them present only once. V gene TRBV29-1 combines with J gene TRBJ1-1, with D tentatively TRBD1 (5 bases). This receptor was identified in a human donor with severe aplastic anemia or a healthy control (not recorded which). The specimen was sorted CD4+, CD8+, or CD8+CD57+ T cells (not recorded which) from PBMCs. CDR3 DNA: TGCAGCGTTGAAGTTGGGGGAAACACTGAAGCTTTCTTT. It codes for CSVEVGGNTEAFF.